The 2 T cell receptor gamma chains below all came from one sample that was sequenced in a study of Vδ1+ human thymocytes. General study findings and limits: Thymic TRG and TRD repertoires appeared highly polyclonal, with Gaussian CDR3 length distributions.

Extracted RNA was reverse transcribed into cDNA. The CDR3 regions were amplified by multiplex PCR from V-gene primers to a constant-region primer. TCRdb re-called clones from the multiplex PCR reads using CATT. Among about 27,000 gamma-chain clones listed, more than 15% were seen once. These receptors have no known antigen. The sequenced sample consisted of Vdelta1+ gamma-delta thymocytes from the thymus. Described subset: FACS-sorted CD3+ TCRalphabeta- TCRVdelta1+ TCRVdelta2- thymocytes. These receptors came from a boy younger than two who had congenital heart surgery.

This clone was counted a few times. This sequence joins TRGV9 and TRGJP. The V and J ends lost 0 bases and 7 bases, in that order; junction bases with no gene match: 6. Germline CDR1 reads GITISATS; CDR2 reads ISYDGTV (reference sequence). This CDR3 contains 17 residues. CDR3 sequence (DNA): TGTGCCTTGTGGGAGGTGTCATATGAGTTGGGCAAAAAAATCAAGGTATTT. It is translated as CALWEVSYELGKKIKVF.

This clone ranks as medium-sized. This may arise from a read error, as a much more abundant clone is one base away. Other nucleotide sequences from this sample produce the same CDR3. The chain employs TRGV2 and TRGJ1 or TRGJ2. CDR3 length: 13 residues. Germline CDR1 reads EGSNGY; CDR2 reads YDSYNSKV. V dropped 0 bases and J dropped 3; count of bases not matched to a gene: 2. The CDR3, as DNA: TGTGCCACCTGGGACGGGACTTATTATAAGAAACTCTTT. It translates to CATWDGTYYKKLF.